A single sample gave rise to the 27 T cell receptor beta chains below, sequenced in a study of blood T cell repertoires in COVID-19. TCRdb keeps only in-frame clones here, not all; method: immunoSEQ multiplex PCR. The sample has some 46,000 clones, over 75% seen once; the top ten hold around 30%. Input material: peripheral blood. The receptors derive from a woman older than 75 with COVID-19, enrolled during active disease.

The chain links TRBV4-1 to TRBJ1-2, with D uncertain. Per the germline V gene, CDR1 is MGHRA and CDR2 is YSYEKL. The CDR3 runs to 15 residues. The V end was cut by 4 bases, the J end by 8 bases, with 20 bases between. CDR3 DNA sequence: TGCGCCAGCAGCCGCTTTTGGGAGGCCCGGGAAGGCTACACCTTC. It yields the protein CASSRFWEAREGYTF.

This clone was seen a single time. The rearrangement links TRBV3-1 (or the pseudogene TRBV3-2) to TRBJ1-1, with 7 bases lining up with TRBD1. V was pared by 1 base and J by 5 bases, with 4 bases of the junction left unmatched. Germline assignment: CDR1 LGHDT and CDR2 YNNKEL (reference sequence). The CDR3 has 14 amino acids. This CDR3 reads CASSQVRGRTEAFF. The CDR3 DNA reads TGTGCCAGCAGCCAAGTAAGGGGGCGTACTGAAGCTTTCTTT.

The chain joins TRBV19 to TRBJ2-7, with D uncertain. The CDR3 runs 14 residues. The V gene's germline CDR1 is LNHDA and CDR2 SQIVND (reference sequence). Trimming pared 6 bases from V and 0 bases from J, leaving 12 bases between. CDR3 residues: CASSPGLYSYEQYF. The CDR3 nucleotides read TGTGCCAGTAGCCCCGGGTTGTACTCCTACGAGCAGTACTTC. The variable domain in full, with the rest retrieved from reference TRBV19 and TRBJ2-7, is DGGITQSPKYLFRKEGQNVTLSCEQNLNHDAMYWYRQDPGQGLRLIYYSQIVNDFQKGDIAEGYSVSREKKESFPLTVTSAQKNPTAFYLCASSPGLYSYEQYFGPGTRLTVT.

This clone was counted ten times or more. The chain has TRBV7-3 and TRBJ1-1; no definite D call. The germline gives CDR1 SGHTA, CDR2 FQGTGA. This CDR3 is built from 13 residues. The V and J ends lost 1 base and 1 base respectively, with 4 bases between them. The CDR3 reads CASSLNRNTEAFF. The CDR3 region has the DNA TGTGCCAGCAGCTTAAACAGGAACACTGAAGCTTTCTTT.

The chain links TRBV5-1 to TRBJ2-7; TRBD2 might be the D (5 bases). CDR3 length: 12 residues. Per germline, CDR1 SGHRS and CDR2 YFSETQ. Trimming removed 3 bases at V and 3 bases at J, with 7 bases between. The CDR3 DNA reads as TGCGCCAGCAGCTCTGGAGGCTACGAGCAGTACTTC. Translated: CASSSGGYEQYF.

This chain joins TRBV21-1 and TRBJ1-2. TRBV21-1 is noted as a pseudogene. The CDR3 is made up of 13 amino acids. The CDR3 DNA follows: TGTGCCAGCAGCTCGGCGGCTAACTATGGCTACACCTTC. Protein product: CASSSAANYGYTF.

The CDR3 region is CATLEVGAAKNIQYF. CDR3 sequence (DNA): TGTGCCACCTTGGAGGTGGGGGCAGCCAAAAACATTCAGTACTTC. J is TRBJ2-4 and V is TRBV15; tentative D call: TRBD1 (6 bases). The V end lost 8 bases, the J end lost 0 bases, and 14 bases lay between the germline ends. Germline V lookup: CDR1 LNHNV, CDR2 YYDKDF (reference sequence). The CDR3 is 15 amino acids.

The rearrangement joins TRBV5-1 to TRBJ2-2; no definite D call. V dropped 0 bases and J dropped 7 bases, with 16 bases sitting between them. CDR3 length equals 16 residues. CDR1 and CDR2 (germline): SGHRS, YFSETQ. CDR3: CASSLGAFGPNGELFF. CDR3 coding DNA: TGCGCCAGCAGCTTGGGGGCCTTTGGGCCGAACGGGGAGCTGTTTTTT. The complete variable domain, with remaining parts taken from reference TRBV5-1 and TRBJ2-2, reads KAGVTQTPRYLIKTRGQQVTLSCSPISGHRSVSWYQQTPGQGLQFLFEYFSETQRNKGNFPGRFSGRQFSNSRSEMNVSTLELGDSALYLCASSLGAFGPNGELFFGEGSRLTVL.

The CDR3 loop is CASSPSSGYNEQFF. In DNA, the CDR3 is TGCGCCAGCAGCCCCTCTTCGGGCTACAATGAGCAGTTCTTC. The genes are TRBV4-3 and TRBJ2-1; unclear D gene. The germline gives CDR1 LGHNA, CDR2 YSLEER. V lost 4 bases and J lost 3, with 10 bases in between. The CDR3 sequence is 14 residues long.

The V gene is TRBV6-5, the J gene TRBJ2-7; 8 bases align to TRBD1. The CDR3 extends over 14 amino acids. Looked up from germline, CDR1 is MNHEY and CDR2 is SVGAGI. V dropped 0 bases and J dropped 7; count of bases not matched to a gene: 5. CDR3 nucleotide sequence: TGTGCCAGCAGTTACTCCCAGGGGGCTACAGAGCAGTACTTC. Translated: CASSYSQGATEQYF.

V usage is TRBV6-5 and J usage is TRBJ2-5; D perhaps matches TRBD2 (5 bases). V was trimmed by 6 bases and J by 9 bases, leaving 17 bases between them. The CDR3 contains 13 residues. The germline V gene encodes CDR1 MNHEY and CDR2 SVGAGI. The CDR3 protein is CASRFPFSASQYF. CDR3 DNA: TGTGCCAGCAGATTCCCCTTTAGCGCGTCCCAGTACTTC.

The chain couples TRBV3-1 (or the pseudogene TRBV3-2) to TRBJ2-3; possible D gene TRBD2, 5 bases. V was trimmed by 4 bases and J by 6 bases, leaving 20 bases between them. Germline V lookup: CDR1 LGHDT, CDR2 YNNKEL (reference sequence). CDR3 size: 16 residues. The CDR3 protein is CASSRFGLVPGDTQYF. The CDR3 DNA reads TGTGCCAGCAGCCGTTTTGGGCTTGTTCCGGGGGATACGCAGTATTTT.

In this sample, this clone turned up once. V gene TRBV6-2 or TRBV6-3 combines with J gene TRBJ1-2; 7 bases are shared with TRBD1. CDR1 and CDR2 from the germline V gene are MNHEY and SVGEGT. The CDR3 contains 15 residues. Trimming removed 5 bases from V and 4 bases from J; junction bases left unmatched: 10. As DNA, the CDR3 is TGTGCCAGCAGTGCCCCTAGACAGGGCGTCTATGGCTACACCTTC. Protein: CASSAPRQGVYGYTF.

Only a few counts were recorded for this clone. The chain employs TRBV6-5 and TRBJ2-2; TRBD1 matches at 9 bases. Germline V gene data show CDR1 as MNHEY and CDR2 as SVGAGI. The CDR3 extends over 14 amino acids. After removal of 5 bases from V and 6 bases from J, the junction contained 4 bases not matched to a gene. The CDR3 nucleotides are TGTGCCAGCAGTCGACAGGGGGGCGCCGGGGAGCTGTTTTTT. This gives the protein CASSRQGGAGELFF.

The gene calls are TRBV4-2 and TRBJ1-5, with 7 bases lining up with TRBD1. The germline V gene has CDR1 LGHNA and CDR2 YNFKEQ. V was pared by 2 bases and J by 0 bases, with 4 bases of the junction left unmatched. This CDR3 spans 16 amino acids. CDR3 residues: CASSQSGTDSNQPQHF. The CDR3 DNA follows: TGTGCCAGCAGCCAATCCGGGACAGATAGCAATCAGCCCCAGCATTTT.

This clone was seen once. The gene calls are TRBV19 and TRBJ1-6; 7 bases match TRBD1. The CDR3 is 16 residues long. Losses at the gene ends were 3 bases for V and 6 bases for J; bases not matched to a gene: 8. CDR1 and CDR2 (germline): LNHDA, SQIVND (reference sequence). In nucleotides, the CDR3 is TGTGCCAGTAGTATGGGGCAGGGGGAGTCTAATTCACCCCTCCACTTT. This sequence encodes CASSMGQGESNSPLHF.

The DNA for the CDR3 is TGTGCCACCAGGACAGGGGACCGAACATACAATGAGCAGTTCTTC. This codes for CATRTGDRTYNEQFF. The J gene is TRBJ2-1, the V gene TRBV28; 9 bases align to TRBD1. Per germline, CDR1 MDHEN and CDR2 SYDVKM. V lost 10 bases to trimming and J lost 4 bases; unmatched junction nucleotides: 11. This CDR3 is built from 15 residues.

The table lists this clone with a count of one. This chain joins TRBV6-5 and TRBJ2-1; TRBD2 matches at 8 bases. Per the germline V gene, CDR1 is MNHEY and CDR2 is SVGAGI. The trim removed 6 bases at V and 6 bases at J, leaving 10 bases unmatched. This CDR3 region has 15 residues. The CDR3: CASSPLGLGSNEQFF. In DNA, the CDR3 is TGTGCCAGCAGCCCCTTGGGACTAGGGAGCAATGAGCAGTTCTTC.

This sequence joins TRBV5-1 and TRBJ2-3; 11 nucleotides align to TRBD2. The V gene's germline CDR1 is SGHRS and CDR2 YFSETQ. J lost 0 bases, V lost 3 bases, and 3 bases had no gene match. The CDR3 has 16 amino acids. DNA for the CDR3: TGCGCCAGCAGCTCCGGGACTAGCGGTAGCACAGATACGCAGTATTTT. It specifies CASSSGTSGSTDTQYF.

The rearrangement links TRBV5-1 to TRBJ2-2, with a weak D call TRBD1 (6 bases). CDR1 is SGHRS and CDR2 is YFSETQ in the germline V gene. This CDR3 has 17 amino acids. V was cut by 2 bases and J by 6 bases, with 20 bases left in between. The CDR3 region has the DNA TGCGCCAGCAGCTTTGTACCCCCCACACAGGGCCCCGGGGAGCTGTTTTTT. Translated: CASSFVPPTQGPGELFF.

This clone appeared once. The chain combines TRBV4-3 with TRBJ2-2; TRBD2 matches 9 bases. This CDR3 is built from 17 residues. Per the germline V gene, CDR1 is LGHNA and CDR2 is YSLEER. Trimming removed 0 bases from V and 4 bases from J; junction bases left unmatched: 6. For the CDR3, the DNA is TGCGCCAGCAGCCAAGAAGTTCTAGCGGGGCGCACCGGGGAGCTGTTTTTT. This sequence encodes CASSQEVLAGRTGELFF.

This clone has only a few counts. The J gene is TRBJ2-3, the V gene TRBV7-9; TRBD2 aligns across 7 bases. This CDR3 is built from 16 residues. V shed 3 bases and J 6 bases; nucleotides not matched to a gene: 12. Germline CDR1 is SEHNR and CDR2 is FQNEAQ (reference sequence). The CDR3 bases are TGTGCCAGCAGCTTTGGGAATGCGGGAGCGGGGGATACGCAGTATTTT. It codes for CASSFGNAGAGDTQYF.

The chain is built from TRBV18 and TRBJ1-2; no clear D. This CDR3 contains 12 residues. V was clipped by 3 bases and J by 3 bases, with 5 bases between them. From germline, CDR1 is KGHSH and CDR2 LQKENI. Here the CDR3 reads CASSPQYYGYTF. CDR3 in DNA: TGTGCCAGCTCACCTCAATACTATGGCTACACCTTC.

The gene calls are TRBV5-1 and TRBJ2-5; 8 positions agree with TRBD1. Unmatched junction bases numbered 7, after V lost 4 bases and J lost 5 bases. Germline CDR1 SGHRS, CDR2 YFSETQ. This CDR3 region has 14 residues. CDR3 in amino acids: CASSRDRPGETQYF. The CDR3 coding sequence is TGCGCCAGCAGCCGGGACAGGCCTGGGGAGACCCAGTACTTC.

The chain has TRBV7-9 and TRBJ2-7; D is unresolved. The CDR3 consists of 13 residues. Germline assignment: CDR1 SEHNR and CDR2 FQNEAQ (reference sequence). Trimming removed 5 bases from V and 2 bases from J, with 10 bases in between. The CDR3 DNA reads TGTGCCAGCAGCCTCGAGGTACCCTACGAGCAGTACTTC. Its protein is CASSLEVPYEQYF. Variable domain in full (rest from reference TRBV7-9 and TRBJ2-7): DTGVSQNPRHKITKRGQNVTFRCDPISEHNRLYWYRQTLGQGPEFLTYFQNEAQLEKSRLLSDRFSAERPKGSFSTLEIQRTEQGDSAMYLCASSLEVPYEQYFGPGTRLTVT.

V gene TRBV24-1 combines with J gene TRBJ2-1; the match to TRBD2 covers 14 bases. V gave up 5 bases and J gave up 7 bases; unmatched junction bases: 9. The CDR3 has 17 residues. CDR1 and CDR2 (germline): KGHDR, SFDVKD. This CDR3 reads CATSALGTSGSRNEQFF. The CDR3 bases are TGTGCCACCAGTGCCCTCGGGACTAGCGGGAGCAGGAATGAGCAGTTCTTC.

The chain uses TRBV5-1 and TRBJ2-1; D call uncertain. The CDR3 runs to 15 residues. Trimming stripped 5 bases from V and 4 bases from J, with 16 bases between. CDR1 and CDR2 (germline): SGHRS, YFSETQ. This chain's CDR3 is CASRYTDSPYNEQFF. Written as DNA, the CDR3 is TGCGCCAGCAGGTACACAGATTCTCCATACAATGAGCAGTTCTTC. The full variable domain, rest sourced from reference TRBV5-1 and TRBJ2-1, is KAGVTQTPRYLIKTRGQQVTLSCSPISGHRSVSWYQQTPGQGLQFLFEYFSETQRNKGNFPGRFSGRQFSNSRSEMNVSTLELGDSALYLCASRYTDSPYNEQFFGPGTRLTVL.